These T cell receptor beta chains were read from a single sample in a study of molecular identifiers for immune sequencing clone quantification. A single record per CDR3 protein comes from TCRdb applying MiXCR to the PCR reads. This sample carries tens of thousands of distinct CDR3 sequences, about 23% of them seen once, and the ten largest clones take under 2%. Sequencing input: naive CD8+ T cells from blood, with Jurkat cell RNA spiked in. The receptors were sampled from a human donor in good health. Some libraries in this study had Jurkat cell RNA spiked in. The conserved cysteine and the conserved F or W are not part of the CDR3 here. D genes are given only for firm matches.

TRBJ2-1 TRBD2 TRBV20-1 SALSGRAPPYNEQF
TRBJ2-3 TRBD2 TRBV4-3 ASSQIRGGLADTQY
TRBJ2-1 TRBD2 TRBV4-3 ASSQEVGKREGLYEQF
TRBJ2-3 . TRBV3-2 ASSHPGSTDTQY
TRBJ2-7 TRBD1 TRBV6-1 ASSEPYDRGLYEQY
TRBJ2-2 . TRBV7-9 ASSLTQWGTGELF
TRBJ2-7 . TRBV28 ASSLTAVSYEQY
TRBJ2-2 . TRBV30 AWSVKPGELF
TRBJ2-1 . TRBV14 ASTQDLQLRSYNEQF
TRBJ2-7 TRBD2 TRBV2 ASRRLGGEEYEQY
TRBJ1-2 . TRBV5-6 ASSLVQAGRYGYT
TRBJ2-3 TRBD1 TRBV7-6 ASSSTGATSTDTQY
TRBJ2-1 TRBD2 TRBV24-1 ATTSGSLGEQF
TRBJ2-7 . TRBV20-1 SARDQHTYSYEQY
TRBJ2-7 TRBD1 TRBV29-1 SVETGGPYEQY
TRBJ2-6 . TRBV3-2 ASSPLMGAKVAYVLT
TRBJ1-5 . TRBV7-2 ASSLAESGQPQH
TRBJ2-2 . TRBV6-2/TRBV6-3 ASSYSQSNTGELF
TRBJ2-1 . TRBV11-2 ASLTYNEQF
TRBJ2-6 . TRBV19 ASSIGGSGANVLT
TRBJ1-5 . TRBV6-2/TRBV6-3 ASSYQGPGSNQPQH
TRBJ1-1 . TRBV10-2 ATMGTANTEAF